This TCR beta chain was identified during a study of T-cell memory formation after mild COVID-19. This clonotype was seen only once. TCRdb ran MiXCR on the 5' RACE reads and lists one entry per CDR3 protein. The sample records more than 400,000 distinct CDR3 sequences, 18% being singletons. J was trimmed by 0 bases and V by 4 bases; bases with no gene match: 6. This CDR3 is 16 amino acids long. Germline CDR1 SNHLY, CDR2 FYNNEI. The TCR comes from an adult woman who had mild COVID-19 (a few samples of this study predate the infection). Cell type and time point are not known. Sequenced input: PBMCs or a T cell subset sorted from them (not recorded which). The J gene is TRBJ2-1, the V gene TRBV2, with 7 bases identical to TRBD2. The CDR3 is CASSVRAGSSYNEQFF. Here the CDR3 DNA reads TGTGCCAGCAGTGTTCGAGCGGGGAGCTCCTACAATGAGCAGTTCTTC.